A single sample is the source of the 18 T cell receptor beta chains below, sequenced in a study of blood T cell repertoires in COVID-19 (dated by TCRdb to the early 2020s). Receptor libraries were prepared by the immunoSEQ multiplex PCR assay. Here the immuneACCESS table is served through TCRdb, limited to in-frame sequences with V and J called. Missing clones are a known gap in these copies; in checked studies unresolved V genes cover under half, and the rest lacks a known reason. Recorded for this sample are a few hundred thousand clones; about 86% of them occurred a single time. Over 2.5% of the sample is taken by the ten largest. The source material was peripheral blood. Receptors originate from a woman between 25 and 40 years old who had recovered from COVID-19.

The genes are TRBV27 and TRBJ1-1, with 7 bases aligning to TRBD1. The V gene's germline CDR1 is MNHEY and CDR2 SMNVEV (reference sequence). With 6 bases clipped from V and 0 bases from J, the junction kept 7 bases outside the gene matches. CDR3 length: 15 residues. This CDR3 reads CASRYRQGLNTEAFF. The CDR3 nucleotides are TGTGCCAGCAGATACAGACAGGGCTTGAACACTGAAGCTTTCTTT.

Only a few counts were recorded for this clone. The rearrangement uses TRBV30 and TRBJ1-1; TRBD1 might be the D (5 bases). The CDR3 has 12 amino acids. With 6 bases removed from V and 1 base from J, the gap between germline ends came to 9 bases. From germline, CDR1 is GTSNPN and CDR2 SVGIG (reference sequence). CDR3 nucleotide sequence: TGTGCCTGCGGCGGGGGGAACACTGAAGCTTTCTTT. Its protein product is CACGGGNTEAFF.

This rearrangement joins TRBV5-1 to TRBJ2-1; D unclear. Looked up from germline, CDR1 is SGHRS and CDR2 is YFSETQ. V was shortened by 6 bases and J by 0 bases, with 13 bases between the two germline ends. CDR3 size: 15 residues. CDR3 loop: CASKRAPSSYNEQFF. The CDR3 nucleotides are TGCGCCAGCAAGAGAGCGCCGAGCTCCTACAATGAGCAGTTCTTC.

The gene calls are TRBV27 and TRBJ2-3; 15 bases line up with TRBD2. The germline V gene encodes CDR1 MNHEY and CDR2 SMNVEV (reference sequence). Losses at the gene ends were 5 bases for V and 5 bases for J; bases not matched to a gene: 8. The CDR3 is made up of 17 amino acids. CDR3 sequence reads: CASSPSGTSGRIDTQYF. The CDR3, as DNA: TGTGCCAGCAGTCCTTCCGGGACTAGCGGGAGGATAGATACGCAGTATTTT.

This rearrangement joins TRBV18 to TRBJ2-1, with TRBD2 identical over 7 bases. Per the germline V gene, CDR1 is KGHSH and CDR2 is LQKENI. This CDR3 region has 13 residues. The trim removed 8 bases at V and 6 bases at J, leaving 7 bases unmatched. The CDR3 spells CASTLAAINEQFF. The CDR3 DNA reads TGTGCCAGCACTCTAGCGGCAATCAATGAGCAGTTCTTC.

A single count supports this clone. The V gene is TRBV6-6, the J gene TRBJ1-2; 10 positions match TRBD1. The V segment lost 4 bases and the J segment 8 bases; nucleotides outside the gene matches: 10. Germline V lookup: CDR1 MNHNY, CDR2 SVGAGI (reference sequence). The CDR3 runs to 15 residues. CDR3 in amino acids: CASSSDQGTGDGYTF. In DNA, the CDR3 is TGTGCCAGCAGTTCCGACCAAGGGACAGGGGACGGCTACACCTTC.

V usage is TRBV7-3 and J usage is TRBJ2-7, with 14 bases lining up with TRBD2. Trimming removed 4 bases from V and 6 bases from J; junction bases left unmatched: 5. Germline CDR1 and CDR2: SGHTA and FQGTGA. This CDR3 spans 15 amino acids. DNA of the CDR3: TGTGCCAGCAGCTCGACTAGCGGGAGGGCCAGCGAGCAGTACTTC. Encoded protein: CASSSTSGRASEQYF.

Notes on this clone: Other nucleotide sequences in the sample specify the same CDR3. The chain recombines TRBV9 with TRBJ1-5, with no clear D. Trimming shortened V by 0 bases and J by 3 bases, and 7 bases separated the two germline ends. The length of the CDR3 is 14 residues. The germline CDR1 and CDR2 sequences are SGDLS and YYNGEE. The CDR3 nucleotides are TGTGCCAGCAGCGTAGGGCTTATCAATCAGCCCCAGCATTTT. It codes for CASSVGLINQPQHF.

This chain uses TRBV7-9 with TRBJ1-2; TRBD1 matches at 8 bases. The germline CDR1 and CDR2 sequences are SEHNR and FQNEAQ (reference sequence). CDR3 size: 13 residues. V dropped 8 bases and J dropped 6; count of bases not matched to a gene: 8. The CDR3: CASLDRVEDGYTF. CDR3 in DNA: TGTGCCAGCCTGGACAGGGTGGAAGATGGCTACACCTTC.

This clone was recorded only once. V is TRBV4-2 and J is TRBJ1-1, with D tentatively TRBD1 (6 bases). Germline CDR1 is LGHNA and CDR2 is YNFKEQ. CDR3 size: 14 residues. V lost 3 bases, J lost 8 bases, and 16 bases lay in between. In nucleotides, the CDR3 is TGTGCCAGCAGCCACCGAACAGGGATAGAAGAAGCTTTCTTT. Translating gives CASSHRTGIEEAFF.

The chain carries TRBV6-2 or TRBV6-3 and TRBJ2-2, with D possibly TRBD1 on 5 matching bases. Germline CDR1 reads MNHEY; CDR2 reads SVGEGT. The CDR3 length is 14 residues. The germline V and J ends were trimmed by 2 bases and 3 bases, with 7 bases remaining between them. Here the CDR3 DNA reads TGTGCCAGCAGTTACATCAGGGACACCGGGGAGCTGTTTTTT. It encodes CASSYIRDTGELFF.

CDR3 DNA sequence: TGTGCCAGCAGTAAAGTACTAGCGGGGGGCACAGATACGCAGTATTTT. Translated: CASSKVLAGGTDTQYF. The rearrangement links TRBV27 to TRBJ2-3; 11 nucleotides agree with TRBD2. Germline CDR1 is MNHEY and CDR2 is SMNVEV (reference sequence). V gave up 5 bases and J gave up 1 base; unmatched junction bases: 5. This CDR3 has 16 amino acids.

CDR3 sequence: CSATGGREAFF. CDR3 in DNA: TGCAGTGCAACAGGGGGGCGGGAAGCTTTCTTT. V gene TRBV20-1 combines with J gene TRBJ1-1; TRBD1 matches at 8 bases. The trim removed 6 bases at V and 8 bases at J, leaving 5 bases unmatched. The CDR3 is made up of 11 amino acids. The germline V gene has CDR1 DFQATT and CDR2 SNEGSKA (reference sequence).

The chain carries TRBV10-3 and TRBJ2-1; 7 bases match TRBD2. Germline V gene lookup returns CDR1 ENHRY and CDR2 SYGVKD. V lost 5 bases and J lost 5; bases outside the gene matches: 12. CDR3 length equals 16 residues. The CDR3 DNA sequence: TGTGCCATCAGTTTCGGTCTAGCGGACATCGACAATGAGCAGTTCTTC. This codes for CAISFGLADIDNEQFF.

The V gene is TRBV4-2, the J gene TRBJ2-5; 9 bases line up with TRBD2. Trimming took 0 bases from V and 2 from J; bases not matched to a gene: 10. CDR1 LGHNA and CDR2 YNFKEQ come from the germline V gene. The CDR3 is 18 residues long. CDR3 sequence: CASSQDLGSSGRQETQYF. The CDR3 DNA reads TGTGCCAGCAGCCAAGATTTGGGATCCAGCGGGAGGCAAGAGACCCAGTACTTC.

This clone was detected only a few times. The chain uses TRBV30 and TRBJ1-2, with a weak D call TRBD1 (6 bases). The CDR3 runs 13 residues. Trimming shortened V by 2 bases and J by 7 bases, and 14 bases separated the two germline ends. Per the germline V gene, CDR1 is GTSNPN and CDR2 is SVGIG (reference sequence). The CDR3 reads CAWSPSRGGGYTF. DNA for the CDR3: TGTGCCTGGAGTCCCAGCAGGGGTGGTGGCTACACCTTC.

This sequence joins TRBV6-5 and TRBJ2-7, with D perhaps matching TRBD2 (5 bases). This CDR3 is built from 13 residues. V was shortened by 7 bases and J by 0 bases, with 10 bases between the two germline ends. Germline CDR1 is MNHEY and CDR2 is SVGAGI. CDR3: CASNDRDSYEQYF. In DNA form, the CDR3 reads TGTGCCAGCAACGACCGGGACTCCTACGAGCAGTACTTC.

This chain connects TRBV19 to TRBJ1-6, with D uncertain. This CDR3 has 15 residues. Germline V gene lookup returns CDR1 LNHDA and CDR2 SQIVND (reference sequence). V was pared by 11 bases and J by 5 bases, with 19 bases between. CDR3 in amino acids: CASNPGAANNSPLHF. The CDR3 DNA reads TGTGCCTCCAACCCGGGAGCGGCGAATAATTCACCCCTCCACTTT.